Shown below are 10 T cell receptor beta chains from a single sample sequenced in a study of cytomegalovirus exposure and HLA in healthy donors. With 60 Vbeta and 13 Jbeta primers, the PCR was carried out. The data were produced by immunoSEQ multiplex PCR, yet TCRdb's version contains in-frame clones alone and is incomplete. In the table there are approximately 220,000 clones, 75% to 80% of which are singletons. Sequencing used PBMCs. All receptors come from a man aged 18 to 29 in good health and CMV-seronegative.

The chain links TRBV11-2 to TRBJ2-7; TRBD1 matches at 7 bases. Germline V lookup: CDR1 SGHAT, CDR2 FQNNGV. With 5 bases clipped from V and 4 bases from J, the junction kept 5 bases outside the gene matches. The CDR3 sequence is 13 residues long. The CDR3 region has the DNA TGTGCCAGCAGCATTGGACAGGTATACGAGCAGTACTTC. Amino acids: CASSIGQVYEQYF.

The chain recombines TRBV7-2 with TRBJ2-7, with unresolved D. The V gene lost 4 bases and the J gene lost 6 bases, with 13 bases spanning the gap. The CDR3 runs 13 residues. Per the germline V gene, CDR1 is SGHTA and CDR2 is FQGNSA. In DNA, the CDR3 is TGTGCCAGCAGCTCCCTCGTGGGCCGCGAGCAGTACTTC. Encoded protein: CASSSLVGREQYF.

The chain carries TRBV14 and TRBJ2-5; D remains unclear. V was cut by 1 base and J by 5 bases, with 8 bases left in between. This CDR3 has 13 amino acids. Germline V gives CDR1 SGHDN, CDR2 FVKESK. The CDR3 here is CASSQASRETQYF. The CDR3 DNA reads as TGTGCCAGCAGCCAAGCTTCACGGGAGACCCAGTACTTC. Full variable domain (missing parts from reference TRBV14 and TRBJ2-5): EAGVTQFPSHSVIEKGQTVTLRCDPISGHDNLYWYRRVMGKEIKFLLHFVKESKQDESGMPNNRFLAERTGGTYSTLKVQPAELEDSGVYFCASSQASRETQYFGPGTRLLVL.

The chain links TRBV29-1 to TRBJ2-3, with 9 bases fitting TRBD2. Unmatched junction bases numbered 12, after V lost 6 bases and J lost 8 bases. Germline CDR1 is SQVTM and CDR2 is ANQGSEA. The CDR3 spans 14 residues. The CDR3 sequence is CSVRTSGGPGTQYF. CDR3 coding DNA: TGCAGCGTGAGGACGAGCGGGGGGCCAGGTACGCAGTATTTT.

This clone was detected a few times. The V and J genes are TRBV2 and TRBJ2-2; 8 nucleotides line up with TRBD2. The CDR3 consists of 17 residues. The germline CDR1 and CDR2 sequences are SNHLY and FYNNEI. Unmatched junction bases numbered 7, after V lost 4 bases and J lost 0 bases. CDR3 residues: CASSVLSGVSNTGELFF. The CDR3 DNA sequence: TGTGCCAGCAGTGTACTTAGCGGGGTATCGAACACCGGGGAGCTGTTTTTT.

V usage is TRBV13 and J usage is TRBJ2-5; D perhaps matches TRBD2 (5 bases). The J call may be faulty, since TRBJ2-7 better matches the DNA end. Germline CDR1 reads PRHDT; CDR2 reads FYEKMQ (reference sequence). The CDR3 is 13 residues long. CDR3 DNA: TGTGCCAGCAGCTTCGGGAAGGGAAACGAGCAGTACTTC. Translating it yields CASSFGKGNEQYF.

The chain's CDR3 is CASSQGLAFYNEQFF. The CDR3 bases are TGTGCCAGCAGCCAAGGGCTAGCGTTCTACAATGAGCAGTTCTTC. This chain links TRBV14 with TRBJ2-1, with a possible D match to TRBD2 (6 bases). The CDR3 consists of 15 residues. Germline CDR1 reads SGHDN; CDR2 reads FVKESK. V gave up 1 base and J gave up 3 bases, with 10 bases separating them.

This clone was picked up a small number of times. The chain carries TRBV4-3 and TRBJ2-3; the match to TRBD2 covers 7 bases. CDR1 LGHNA and CDR2 YSLEER come from the germline V gene. The CDR3 is 16 amino acids. With V trimmed by 0 bases and J by 0 bases, 3 bases remained unmatched. The CDR3 is CASSQDRGGSTDTQYF. The DNA for the CDR3 is TGCGCCAGCAGCCAAGATCGCGGGGGAAGCACAGATACGCAGTATTTT.

This clone was counted once. V is TRBV5-1 and J is TRBJ2-2; 9 positions agree with TRBD2. The J segment lost 4 bases and the V segment lost 3 bases, leaving 7 bases of the junction unmatched. There are 16 residues in the CDR3. Per the germline V gene, CDR1 is SGHRS and CDR2 is YFSETQ. The CDR3 DNA follows: TGCGCCAGCAGCTCAAGCGGGGGGACTTTCACCGGGGAGCTGTTTTTT. As protein: CASSSSGGTFTGELFF.

The chain combines TRBV4-1 with TRBJ1-2; D perhaps matches TRBD1 (5 bases). CDR1 MGHRA and CDR2 YSYEKL come from the germline V gene. V was clipped by 0 bases and J by 1 base, with 15 bases between them. CDR3 length: 17 amino acids. The CDR3 DNA sequence: TGCGCCAGCAGCCAAGACAGCCGGGACTGGAATAACTATGGCTACACCTTC. Protein product: CASSQDSRDWNNYGYTF.